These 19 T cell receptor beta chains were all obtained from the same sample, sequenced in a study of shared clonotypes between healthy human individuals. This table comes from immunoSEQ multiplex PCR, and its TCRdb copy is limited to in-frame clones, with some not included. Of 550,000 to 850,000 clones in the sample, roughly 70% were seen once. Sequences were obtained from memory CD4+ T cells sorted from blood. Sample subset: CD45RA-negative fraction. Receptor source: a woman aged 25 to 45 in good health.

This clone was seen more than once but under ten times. The CDR3 region has the DNA TGTGCCTGGAGTGTTGTATTCGGCAATGAGCAGTTCTTC. This gives the protein CAWSVVFGNEQFF. The rearrangement joins TRBV30 to TRBJ2-1; D call uncertain. In germline, CDR1 is GTSNPN, CDR2 SVGIG (reference sequence). Trimming stripped 0 bases from V and 6 bases from J, with 9 bases between. CDR3 length: 13 amino acids.

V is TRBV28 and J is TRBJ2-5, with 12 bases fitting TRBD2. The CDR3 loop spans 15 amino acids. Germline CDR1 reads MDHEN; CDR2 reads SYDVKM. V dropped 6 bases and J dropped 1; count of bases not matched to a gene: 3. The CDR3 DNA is TGTGCCAGCAGCCCGACTAGCGGGGGCCAAGAGACCCAGTACTTC. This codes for CASSPTSGGQETQYF.

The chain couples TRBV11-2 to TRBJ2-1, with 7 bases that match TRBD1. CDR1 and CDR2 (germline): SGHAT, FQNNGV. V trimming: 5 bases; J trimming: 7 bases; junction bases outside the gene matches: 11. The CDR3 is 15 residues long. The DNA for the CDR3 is TGTGCCAGCAGCCAACATAGGGACAGTAGTAATGAGCAGTTCTTC. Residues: CASSQHRDSSNEQFF.

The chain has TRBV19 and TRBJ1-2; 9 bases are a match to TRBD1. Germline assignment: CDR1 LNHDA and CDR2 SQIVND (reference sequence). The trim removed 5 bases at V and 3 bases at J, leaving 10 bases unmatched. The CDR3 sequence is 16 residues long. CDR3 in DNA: TGTGCCAGTAGTCCCCGACCACAGGGGGCGTACTATGGCTACACCTTC. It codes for CASSPRPQGAYYGYTF. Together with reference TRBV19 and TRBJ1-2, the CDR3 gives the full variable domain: DGGITQSPKYLFRKEGQNVTLSCEQNLNHDAMYWYRQDPGQGLRLIYYSQIVNDFQKGDIAEGYSVSREKKESFPLTVTSAQKNPTAFYLCASSPRPQGAYYGYTFGSGTRLTVV.

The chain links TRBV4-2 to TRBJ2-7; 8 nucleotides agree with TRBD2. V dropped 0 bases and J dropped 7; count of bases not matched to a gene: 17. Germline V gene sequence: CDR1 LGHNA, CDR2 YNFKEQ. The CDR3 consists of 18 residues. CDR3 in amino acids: CASSQDLRASGSLKEQYF. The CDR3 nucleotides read TGTGCCAGCAGCCAAGATTTGAGGGCAAGCGGGAGTCTGAAGGAGCAGTACTTC.

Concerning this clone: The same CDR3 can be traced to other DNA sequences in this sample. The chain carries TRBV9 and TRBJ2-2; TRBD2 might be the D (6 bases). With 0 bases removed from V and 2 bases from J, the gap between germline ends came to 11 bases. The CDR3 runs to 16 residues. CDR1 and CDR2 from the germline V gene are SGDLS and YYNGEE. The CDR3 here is CASSVGGGRNTGELFF. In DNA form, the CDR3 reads TGTGCCAGCAGCGTAGGGGGAGGACGAAACACCGGGGAGCTGTTTTTT.

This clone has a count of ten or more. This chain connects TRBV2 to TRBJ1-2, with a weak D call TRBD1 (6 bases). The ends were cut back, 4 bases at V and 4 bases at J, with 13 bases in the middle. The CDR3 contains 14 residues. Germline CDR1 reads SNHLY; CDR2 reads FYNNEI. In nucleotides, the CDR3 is TGTGCCAGCAGTGCCGGGACACAAACCTATGGCTACACCTTC. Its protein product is CASSAGTQTYGYTF.

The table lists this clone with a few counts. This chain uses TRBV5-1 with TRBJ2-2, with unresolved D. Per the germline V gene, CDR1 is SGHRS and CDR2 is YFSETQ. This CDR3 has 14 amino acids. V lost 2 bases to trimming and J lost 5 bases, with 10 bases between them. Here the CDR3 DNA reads TGCGCCAGCAGCTTACTTAGTGATACCGGGGAGCTGTTTTTT. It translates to CASSLLSDTGELFF. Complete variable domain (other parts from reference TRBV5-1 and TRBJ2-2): KAGVTQTPRYLIKTRGQQVTLSCSPISGHRSVSWYQQTPGQGLQFLFEYFSETQRNKGNFPGRFSGRQFSNSRSEMNVSTLELGDSALYLCASSLLSDTGELFFGEGSRLTVL.

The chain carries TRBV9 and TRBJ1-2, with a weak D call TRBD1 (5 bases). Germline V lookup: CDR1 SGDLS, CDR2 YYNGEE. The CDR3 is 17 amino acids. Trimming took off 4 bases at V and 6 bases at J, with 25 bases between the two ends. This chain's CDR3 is CASSLEETVLRRDGYTF. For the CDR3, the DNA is TGTGCCAGCAGCTTGGAGGAGACAGTACTGAGACGGGATGGCTACACCTTC. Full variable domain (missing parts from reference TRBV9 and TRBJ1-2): DSGVTQTPKHLITATGQRVTLRCSPRSGDLSVYWYQQSLDQGLQFLIQYYNGEERAKGNILERFSAQQFPDLHSELNLSSLELGDSALYFCASSLEETVLRRDGYTFGSGTRLTVV.

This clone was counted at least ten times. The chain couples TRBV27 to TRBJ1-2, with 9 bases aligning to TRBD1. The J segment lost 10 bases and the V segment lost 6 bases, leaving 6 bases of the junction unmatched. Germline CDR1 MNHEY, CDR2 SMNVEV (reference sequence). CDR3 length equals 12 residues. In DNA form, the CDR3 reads TGTGCCAGCAGCTGGGGACAGGGTGACTACACCTTC. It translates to CASSWGQGDYTF.

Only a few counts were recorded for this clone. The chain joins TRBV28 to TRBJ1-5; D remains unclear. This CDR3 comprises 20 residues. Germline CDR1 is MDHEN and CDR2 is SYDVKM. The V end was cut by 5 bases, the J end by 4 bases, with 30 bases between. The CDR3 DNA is TGTGCCAGCAGTCCCATCCCCTTTAGTACAGCGACGTATGGAAATCAGCCCCAGCATTTT. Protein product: CASSPIPFSTATYGNQPQHF. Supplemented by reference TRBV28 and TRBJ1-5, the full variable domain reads DVKVTQSSRYLVKRTGEKVFLECVQDMDHENMFWYRQDPGLGLRLIYFSYDVKMKEKGDIPEGYSVSREKKERFSLILESASTNQTSMYLCASSPIPFSTATYGNQPQHFGDGTRLSIL.

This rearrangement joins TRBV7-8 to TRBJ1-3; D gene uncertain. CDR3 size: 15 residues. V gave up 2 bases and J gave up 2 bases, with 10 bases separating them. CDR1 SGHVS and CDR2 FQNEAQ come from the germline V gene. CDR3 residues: CASSLRTTAGNTIYF. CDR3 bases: TGTGCCAGCAGCTTAAGGACTACAGCTGGAAACACCATATATTTT.

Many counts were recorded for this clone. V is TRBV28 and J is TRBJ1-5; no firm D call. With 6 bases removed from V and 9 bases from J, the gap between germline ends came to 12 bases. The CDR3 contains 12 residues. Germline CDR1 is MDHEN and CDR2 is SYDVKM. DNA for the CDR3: TGTGCCAGCAGCATTGACCGGGCGCCCCAGCATTTT. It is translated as CASSIDRAPQHF.

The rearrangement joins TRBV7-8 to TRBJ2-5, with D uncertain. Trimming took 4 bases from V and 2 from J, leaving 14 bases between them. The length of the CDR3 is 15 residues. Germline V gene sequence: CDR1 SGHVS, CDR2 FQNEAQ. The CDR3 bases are TGTGCCAGCAGCTCCAGGACGGGCGCTCAAGAGACCCAGTACTTC. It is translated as CASSSRTGAQETQYF.

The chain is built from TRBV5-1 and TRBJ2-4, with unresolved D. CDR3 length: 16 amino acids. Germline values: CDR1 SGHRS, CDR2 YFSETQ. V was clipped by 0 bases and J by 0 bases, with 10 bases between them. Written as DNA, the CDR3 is TGCGCCAGCAGCTTGGGGTCAGTTCGAGCCAAAAACATTCAGTACTTC. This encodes CASSLGSVRAKNIQYF.

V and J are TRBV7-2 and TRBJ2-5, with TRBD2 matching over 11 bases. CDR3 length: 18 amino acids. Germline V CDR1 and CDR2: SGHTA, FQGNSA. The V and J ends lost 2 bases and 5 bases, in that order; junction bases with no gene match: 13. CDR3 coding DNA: TGTGCCAGCAGCTTAAGGACCGGGACTAGCGGAAGCGGGGAGACCCAGTACTTC. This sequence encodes CASSLRTGTSGSGETQYF.

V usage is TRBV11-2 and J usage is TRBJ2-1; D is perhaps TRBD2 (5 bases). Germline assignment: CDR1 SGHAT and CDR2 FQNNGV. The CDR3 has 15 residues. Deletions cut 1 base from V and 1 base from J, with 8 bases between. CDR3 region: CASSLGLLSYNEQFF. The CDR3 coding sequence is TGTGCCAGCAGCTTAGGACTACTATCCTACAATGAGCAGTTCTTC.

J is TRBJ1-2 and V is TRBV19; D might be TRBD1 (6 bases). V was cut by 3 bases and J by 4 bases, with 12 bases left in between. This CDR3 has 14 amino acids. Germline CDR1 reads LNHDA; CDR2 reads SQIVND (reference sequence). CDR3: CASSIGGRSYGYTF. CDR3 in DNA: TGTGCCAGTAGTATTGGGGGGCGAAGCTATGGCTACACCTTC.

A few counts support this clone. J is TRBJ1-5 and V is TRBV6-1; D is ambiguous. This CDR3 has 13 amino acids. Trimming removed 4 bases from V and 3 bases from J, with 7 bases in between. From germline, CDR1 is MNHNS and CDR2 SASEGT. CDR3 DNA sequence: TGTGCCAGCAGTGTATACCTCAATCAGCCCCAGCATTTT. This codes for CASSVYLNQPQHF.